These T cell receptor beta chains were read from a single sample in a study of shared clonotypes between healthy human individuals. This table comes from immunoSEQ multiplex PCR, and its TCRdb copy is limited to in-frame clones, with some not included. The sample lists millions of clones, more than 80% occurring once. The sample consisted of naive CD4+ T cells sorted from blood. Source of these receptors: a man between 18 and 29 years old in good health. CDR3s include the opening cysteine and the closing phenylalanine or tryptophan. A D gene is named only where the DNA matches it firmly. A clone size is listed for some rows: how often the clone was seen (once, few, many), or a class if it is expanded.

j_gene: TRBJ1-1
v_gene: TRBV10-3
d_gene: -
abundance: -
CDR3nt: TGTGCCATCAGTGACGGAGGGCGGGTGACTGAAGCTTTCTTT
CDR3aa: CAISDGGRVTEAFF

j_gene: TRBJ1-4
v_gene: TRBV10-3
d_gene: -
abundance: -
CDR3nt: TGTGCCATCAGTGAGTCTAGCAATAATGAAAAACTGTTTTTT
CDR3aa: CAISESSNNEKLFF

j_gene: TRBJ1-6
v_gene: TRBV19
d_gene: TRBD1
abundance: few
CDR3nt: TGTGCCAGTAACGATCCGGGACAGGGGCAATCACCCCTCCACTTT
CDR3aa: CASNDPGQGQSPLHF

j_gene: TRBJ2-7
v_gene: TRBV30
d_gene: -
abundance: -
CDR3nt: TGTGCCTGGAGTGTACCTGTAGGTGGGGTCCTCGAGCAGTACTTC
CDR3aa: CAWSVPVGGVLEQYF

j_gene: TRBJ1-2
v_gene: TRBV27
d_gene: TRBD1
abundance: -
CDR3nt: TGTGCCAGCAGTCAAACAGGGGGCTGGGGCTACACCTTC
CDR3aa: CASSQTGGWGYTF

j_gene: TRBJ1-1
v_gene: TRBV5-4
d_gene: -
abundance: -
CDR3nt: TGTGCCAGCAGCTGGACCCCTATGGTACAGGGGAACACTGAAGCTTTCTTT
CDR3aa: CASSWTPMVQGNTEAFF

j_gene: TRBJ2-1
v_gene: TRBV5-1
d_gene: TRBD2
abundance: -
CDR3nt: TGCGCCAGCAGCACGACCTTTATGCGGACTAGCGGGGGGGCCTTGAATGAGCAGTTCTTC
CDR3aa: CASSTTFMRTSGGALNEQFF

j_gene: TRBJ2-3
v_gene: TRBV30
d_gene: -
abundance: -
CDR3nt: TGTGCCTGGAGGGCCAGGGGGGCTAAAGATACGCAGTATTTT
CDR3aa: CAWRARGAKDTQYF

j_gene: TRBJ2-7
v_gene: TRBV19
d_gene: -
abundance: -
CDR3nt: TGTGCCAGTAGTATTTCCTTCCCTACCTACGAGCAGTACTTC
CDR3aa: CASSISFPTYEQYF

j_gene: TRBJ1-1
v_gene: TRBV14
d_gene: -
abundance: few
CDR3nt: TGTGCCAGCAGCTGGGGATTTGACACTGAAGCTTTCTTT
CDR3aa: CASSWGFDTEAFF

j_gene: TRBJ1-4
v_gene: TRBV5-1
d_gene: TRBD1
abundance: -
CDR3nt: TGCGCCAGCAGCTTGGGGACAGGACATGAAAAACTGTTTTTT
CDR3aa: CASSLGTGHEKLFF

j_gene: TRBJ2-7
v_gene: TRBV27
d_gene: -
abundance: -
CDR3nt: TGTGCCAGCAGTTTTTTGACCGGGACTCGATCCTACGAGCAGTACTTC
CDR3aa: CASSFLTGTRSYEQYF

j_gene: TRBJ1-1
v_gene: TRBV6-6
d_gene: -
abundance: -
CDR3nt: TGTGCCAGCAGTCCGGCGGGTTCGGGAGCTTTCTTT
CDR3aa: CASSPAGSGAFF

j_gene: TRBJ1-2
v_gene: TRBV11-2
d_gene: TRBD1
abundance: -
CDR3nt: TGTGCCAGCAGCTCGCTAGTTCGGGACAGGGTCGAGTATGGCTACACCTTC
CDR3aa: CASSSLVRDRVEYGYTF

j_gene: TRBJ2-1
v_gene: TRBV19
d_gene: -
abundance: -
CDR3nt: TGTGCCAGTCGGAGGGAACCATACAATGAGCAGTTCTTC
CDR3aa: CASRREPYNEQFF

j_gene: TRBJ1-5
v_gene: TRBV28
d_gene: TRBD1
abundance: -
CDR3nt: TGTGCCAGCAGTTTAACAAGGGGGCGTCAGCCCCAGCATTTT
CDR3aa: CASSLTRGRQPQHF

j_gene: TRBJ1-2
v_gene: TRBV7-9
d_gene: -
abundance: -
CDR3nt: TGTGCCAGCAGCACTTTCCAGACAGGACTGGTAGTCGGCTACACCTTC
CDR3aa: CASSTFQTGLVVGYTF

j_gene: TRBJ2-1
v_gene: TRBV5-4
d_gene: -
abundance: once
CDR3nt: TGTGCCAGCAGCTTTGTATCCTACAATGAGCAGTTCTTC
CDR3aa: CASSFVSYNEQFF

j_gene: TRBJ2-2
v_gene: TRBV7-2
d_gene: -
abundance: -
CDR3nt: TGTGCCAGCAGCCTGGCCGGGGGACGCACCGGGGAGCTGTTTTTT
CDR3aa: CASSLAGGRTGELFF

j_gene: TRBJ1-5
v_gene: TRBV12-5
d_gene: TRBD1
abundance: -
CDR3nt: TGTGCTAGTGGTCGTGGACAGGATGGCAATCAGCCCCAGCATTTT
CDR3aa: CASGRGQDGNQPQHF

j_gene: TRBJ2-2
v_gene: TRBV7-2
d_gene: -
abundance: -
CDR3nt: TGTGCCAGCAGCTTAGTAGGGACAGAGCTGTTTTTT
CDR3aa: CASSLVGTELFF

j_gene: TRBJ1-5
v_gene: TRBV27
d_gene: -
abundance: -
CDR3nt: TGTGCCAGCAGTTTTTCGGGGATTTATCAGCCCCAGCATTTT
CDR3aa: CASSFSGIYQPQHF